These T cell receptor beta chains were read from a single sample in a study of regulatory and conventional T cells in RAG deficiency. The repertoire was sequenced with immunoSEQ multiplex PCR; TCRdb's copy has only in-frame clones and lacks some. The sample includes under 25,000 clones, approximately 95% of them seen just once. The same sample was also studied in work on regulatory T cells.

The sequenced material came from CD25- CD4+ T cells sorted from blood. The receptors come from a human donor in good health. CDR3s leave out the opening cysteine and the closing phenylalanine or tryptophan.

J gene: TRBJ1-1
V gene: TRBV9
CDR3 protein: ASSVLDTGTEAF

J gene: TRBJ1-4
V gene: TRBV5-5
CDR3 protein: ASSRGPGVATNEKLF

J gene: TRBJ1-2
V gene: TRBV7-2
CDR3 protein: ASSLGQHNYGYT

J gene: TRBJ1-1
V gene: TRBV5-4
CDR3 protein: ASSLSGAGMNTEAF

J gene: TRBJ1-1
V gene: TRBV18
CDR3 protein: ASSPVGGEGDTEAF

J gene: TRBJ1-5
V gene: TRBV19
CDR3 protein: ASSIVQGGQPQH

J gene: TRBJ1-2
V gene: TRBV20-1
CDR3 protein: SARGAYGYT

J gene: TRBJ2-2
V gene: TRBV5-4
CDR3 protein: ASSLGAGAGTGELF

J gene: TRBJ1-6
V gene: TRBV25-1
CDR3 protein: ASSDHQRRSPLH

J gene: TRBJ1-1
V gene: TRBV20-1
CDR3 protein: SARGGKEAF

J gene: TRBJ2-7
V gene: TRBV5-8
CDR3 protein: ASSLYFTLAPYEQY

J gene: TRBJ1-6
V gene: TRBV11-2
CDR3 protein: ASSLESSGSSYNSPLH

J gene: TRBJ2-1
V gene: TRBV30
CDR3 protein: AWSGGGAIEQF

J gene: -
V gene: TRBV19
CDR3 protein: ARWEIYTSYEQY

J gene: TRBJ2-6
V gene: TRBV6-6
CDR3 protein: ASSNTGPGANVLT

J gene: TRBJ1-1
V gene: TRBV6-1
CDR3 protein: ASYFGQTGTEAF

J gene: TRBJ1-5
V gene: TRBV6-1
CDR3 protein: ASSKGQGGDQPQH

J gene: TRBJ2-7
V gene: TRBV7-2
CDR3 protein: ASSFSQPYEQY

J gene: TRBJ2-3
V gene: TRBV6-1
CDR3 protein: ASSEARLQGGTQY

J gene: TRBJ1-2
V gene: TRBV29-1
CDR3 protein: SVDTQGNYGYT

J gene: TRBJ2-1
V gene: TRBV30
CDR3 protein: AWSERRGLRRHEQF

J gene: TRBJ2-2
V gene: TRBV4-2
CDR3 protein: ASSLDTANTGELF

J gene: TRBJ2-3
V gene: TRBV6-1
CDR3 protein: ASSGGGRTDTQY

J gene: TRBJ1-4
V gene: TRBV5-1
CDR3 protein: ASSLAGRELF

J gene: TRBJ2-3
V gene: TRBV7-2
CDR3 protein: ASSLWTSGGAGDTQY

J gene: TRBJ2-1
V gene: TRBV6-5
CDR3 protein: ASSYGGANFYEQF

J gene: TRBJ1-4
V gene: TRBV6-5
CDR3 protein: ASTPRQGLGEKLF

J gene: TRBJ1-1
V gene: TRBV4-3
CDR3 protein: ASSQGRTGFGNTEAF

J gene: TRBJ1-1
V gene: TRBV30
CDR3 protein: AWSGSAAEAF

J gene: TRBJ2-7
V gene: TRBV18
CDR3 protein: ASSSWTGDRYEQY

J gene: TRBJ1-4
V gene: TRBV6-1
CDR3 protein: ASSDGGVNEKLF

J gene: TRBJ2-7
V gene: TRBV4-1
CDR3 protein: ASSQYGSYEQY

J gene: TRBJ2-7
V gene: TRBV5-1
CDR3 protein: ASSRTIYEQY

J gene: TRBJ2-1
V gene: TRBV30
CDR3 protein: AWSIQIRGTTNEQF

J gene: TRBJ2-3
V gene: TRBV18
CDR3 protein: ASSDGTQTTDTQY

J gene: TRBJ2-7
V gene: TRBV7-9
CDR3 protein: ASSISGTRTRRGPYEQY

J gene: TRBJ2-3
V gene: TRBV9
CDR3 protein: ASSSRLKTSDTQY

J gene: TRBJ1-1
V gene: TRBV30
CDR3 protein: AWSRGPSNTEAF

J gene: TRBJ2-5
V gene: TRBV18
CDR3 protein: ASSSYRVSPQETQY

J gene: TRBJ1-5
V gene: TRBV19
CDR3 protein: ASSIRTGSWQPQH

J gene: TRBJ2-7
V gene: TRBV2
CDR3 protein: ASSGEEIPAYEQY

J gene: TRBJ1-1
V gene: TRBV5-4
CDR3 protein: ASRDRVRTEAF

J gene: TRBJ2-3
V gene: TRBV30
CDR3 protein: AWTRTGGADTQY

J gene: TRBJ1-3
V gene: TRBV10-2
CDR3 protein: ASSDLRGGGNTIY

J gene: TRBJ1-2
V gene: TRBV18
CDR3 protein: ASSPGTGSGGYT

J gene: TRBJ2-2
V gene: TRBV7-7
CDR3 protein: ASSLELGTLNTGELF

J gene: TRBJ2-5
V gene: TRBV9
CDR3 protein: ASSVEARTWETQY

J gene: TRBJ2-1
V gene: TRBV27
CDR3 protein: ASSTTGGPVNEQF

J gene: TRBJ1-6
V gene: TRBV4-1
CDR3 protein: ASSQGGLYNSPLH

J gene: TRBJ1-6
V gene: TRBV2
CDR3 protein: ASRADRVAYNSPLH

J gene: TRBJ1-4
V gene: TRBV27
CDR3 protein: ASSPWGGLSEKLF

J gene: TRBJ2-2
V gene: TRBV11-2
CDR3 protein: ASSSTSDIPGTGELF